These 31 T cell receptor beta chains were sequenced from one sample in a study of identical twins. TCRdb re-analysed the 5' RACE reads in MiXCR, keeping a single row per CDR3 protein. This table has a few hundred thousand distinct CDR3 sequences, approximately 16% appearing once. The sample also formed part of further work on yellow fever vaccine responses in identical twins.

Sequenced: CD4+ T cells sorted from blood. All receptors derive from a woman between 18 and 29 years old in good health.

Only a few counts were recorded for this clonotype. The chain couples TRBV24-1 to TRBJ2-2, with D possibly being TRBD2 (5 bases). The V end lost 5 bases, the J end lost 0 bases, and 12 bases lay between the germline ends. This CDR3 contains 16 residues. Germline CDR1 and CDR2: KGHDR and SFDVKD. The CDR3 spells CATSVALAANTGELFF. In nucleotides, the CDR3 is TGTGCCACCAGTGTAGCTCTAGCTGCGAACACCGGGGAGCTGTTTTTT.

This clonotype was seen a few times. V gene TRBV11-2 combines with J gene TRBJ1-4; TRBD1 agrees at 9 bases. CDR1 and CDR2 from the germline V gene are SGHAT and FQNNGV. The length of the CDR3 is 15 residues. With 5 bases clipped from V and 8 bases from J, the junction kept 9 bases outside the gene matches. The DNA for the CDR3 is TGTGCCAGCAGCCCAAGGGGACAGGGCTTAGAAAAACTGTTTTTT. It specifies CASSPRGQGLEKLFF.

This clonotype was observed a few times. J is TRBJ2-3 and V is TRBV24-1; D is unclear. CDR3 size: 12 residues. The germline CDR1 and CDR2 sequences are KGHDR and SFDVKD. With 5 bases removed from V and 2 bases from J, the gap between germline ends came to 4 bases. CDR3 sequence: CATSAITDTQYF. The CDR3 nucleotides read TGTGCCACCAGTGCGATCACAGATACGCAGTATTTT.

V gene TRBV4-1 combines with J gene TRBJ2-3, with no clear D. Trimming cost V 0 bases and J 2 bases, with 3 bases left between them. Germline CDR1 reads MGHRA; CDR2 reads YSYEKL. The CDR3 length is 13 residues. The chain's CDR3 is CASSQEITDTQYF. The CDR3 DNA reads TGCGCCAGCAGCCAAGAAATCACAGATACGCAGTATTTT.

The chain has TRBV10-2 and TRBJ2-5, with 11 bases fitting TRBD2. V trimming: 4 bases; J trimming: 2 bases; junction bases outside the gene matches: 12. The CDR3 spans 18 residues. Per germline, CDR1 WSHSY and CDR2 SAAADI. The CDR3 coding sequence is TGCGCCAGCAGTGGGGGTACTAGCGGGAGTCTTAAACAAGAGACCCAGTACTTC. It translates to CASSGGTSGSLKQETQYF.

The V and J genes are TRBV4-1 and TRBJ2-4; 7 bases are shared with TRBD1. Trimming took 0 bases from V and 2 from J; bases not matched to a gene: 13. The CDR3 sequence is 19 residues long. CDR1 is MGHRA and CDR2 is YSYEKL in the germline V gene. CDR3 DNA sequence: TGCGCCAGCAGCCAAGAATTGGCGAGGGGGCGATTGTCCAAAAACATTCAGTACTTC. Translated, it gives CASSQELARGRLSKNIQYF.

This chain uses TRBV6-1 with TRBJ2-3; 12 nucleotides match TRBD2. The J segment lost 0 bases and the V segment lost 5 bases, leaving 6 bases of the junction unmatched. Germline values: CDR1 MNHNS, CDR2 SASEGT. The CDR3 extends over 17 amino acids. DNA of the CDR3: TGTGCCAGCAGTCGGCTCGGGACTAGCGGGAGCACAGATACGCAGTATTTT. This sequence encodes CASSRLGTSGSTDTQYF.

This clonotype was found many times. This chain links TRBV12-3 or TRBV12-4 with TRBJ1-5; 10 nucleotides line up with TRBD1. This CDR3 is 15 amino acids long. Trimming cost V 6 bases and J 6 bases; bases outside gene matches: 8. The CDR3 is CASRRDRGIAQPQHF. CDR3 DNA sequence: TGTGCCAGCAGGCGGGACAGGGGCATCGCTCAGCCCCAGCATTTT.

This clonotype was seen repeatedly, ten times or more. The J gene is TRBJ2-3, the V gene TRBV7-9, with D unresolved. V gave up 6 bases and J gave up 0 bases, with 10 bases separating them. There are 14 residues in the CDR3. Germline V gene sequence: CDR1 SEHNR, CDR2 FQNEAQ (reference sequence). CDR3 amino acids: CASSLAASTDTQYF. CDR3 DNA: TGTGCCAGCAGTTTGGCGGCAAGCACAGATACGCAGTATTTT.

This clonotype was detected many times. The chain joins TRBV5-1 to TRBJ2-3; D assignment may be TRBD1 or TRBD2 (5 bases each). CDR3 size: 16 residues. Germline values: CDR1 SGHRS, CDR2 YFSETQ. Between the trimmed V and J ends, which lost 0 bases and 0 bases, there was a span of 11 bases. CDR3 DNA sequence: TGCGCCAGCAGCTTGGAACCGGGGCCTAGCACAGATACGCAGTATTTT. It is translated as CASSLEPGPSTDTQYF.

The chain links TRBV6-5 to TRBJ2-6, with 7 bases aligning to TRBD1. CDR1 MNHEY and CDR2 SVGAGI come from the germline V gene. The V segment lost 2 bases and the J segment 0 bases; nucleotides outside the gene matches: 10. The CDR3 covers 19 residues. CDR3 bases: TGTGCCAGCAGTTACGGACAGGTTGGCCCCTCCTCTGGGGCCAACGTCCTGACTTTC. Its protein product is CASSYGQVGPSSGANVLTF.

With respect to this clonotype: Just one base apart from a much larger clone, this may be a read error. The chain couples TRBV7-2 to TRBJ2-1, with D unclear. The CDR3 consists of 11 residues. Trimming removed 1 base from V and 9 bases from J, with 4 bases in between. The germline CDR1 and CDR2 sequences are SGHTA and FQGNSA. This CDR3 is CASSLVIEQFF. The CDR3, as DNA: TGTGCCAGCAGCTTAGTGATTGAGCAGTTCTTC.

This CDR3 reads CASKTTTSSGANVLTF. The DNA of the CDR3 is TGTGCCAGTAAGACTACCACCAGCTCTGGGGCCAACGTCCTGACTTTC. The V gene is TRBV27, the J gene TRBJ2-6; a weak D match, TRBD2 (5 bases). The ends were cut back, 9 bases at V and 0 bases at J, with 15 bases in the middle. The CDR3 has 16 amino acids. Germline CDR1 MNHEY, CDR2 SMNVEV (reference sequence).

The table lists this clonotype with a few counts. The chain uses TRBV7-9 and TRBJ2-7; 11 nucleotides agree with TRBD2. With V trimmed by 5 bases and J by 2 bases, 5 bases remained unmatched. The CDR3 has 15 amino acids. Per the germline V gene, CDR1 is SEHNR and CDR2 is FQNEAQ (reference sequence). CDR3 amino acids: CASSQQTSGAYEQYF. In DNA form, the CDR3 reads TGTGCCAGCAGCCAACAGACTAGCGGGGCCTACGAGCAGTACTTC. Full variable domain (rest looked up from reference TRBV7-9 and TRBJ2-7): DTGVSQNPRHKITKRGQNVTFRCDPISEHNRLYWYRQTLGQGPEFLTYFQNEAQLEKSRLLSDRFSAERPKGSFSTLEIQRTEQGDSAMYLCASSQQTSGAYEQYFGPGTRLTVT.

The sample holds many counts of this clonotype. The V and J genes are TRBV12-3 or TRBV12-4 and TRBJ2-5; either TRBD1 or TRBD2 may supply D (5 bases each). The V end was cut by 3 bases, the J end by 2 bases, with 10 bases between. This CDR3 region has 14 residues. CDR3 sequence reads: CASSLRGPQETQYF. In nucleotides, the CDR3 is TGTGCCAGCAGTTTGAGGGGACCGCAAGAGACCCAGTACTTC.

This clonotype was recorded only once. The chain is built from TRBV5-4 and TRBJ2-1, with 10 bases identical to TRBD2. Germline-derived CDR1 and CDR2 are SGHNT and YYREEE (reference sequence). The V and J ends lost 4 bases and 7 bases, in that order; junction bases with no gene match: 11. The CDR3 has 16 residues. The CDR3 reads CASSTKAGGLSNEQFF. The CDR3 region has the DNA TGTGCCAGCAGCACCAAAGCGGGAGGGTTGAGTAATGAGCAGTTCTTC.

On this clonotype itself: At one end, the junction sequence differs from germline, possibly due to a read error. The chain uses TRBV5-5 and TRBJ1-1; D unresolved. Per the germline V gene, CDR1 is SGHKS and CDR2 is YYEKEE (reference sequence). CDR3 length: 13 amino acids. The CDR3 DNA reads TGTACCAGCAGCGTACTTACCGGAACTGAAGCTTTCTTT. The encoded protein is CTSSVLTGTEAFF.

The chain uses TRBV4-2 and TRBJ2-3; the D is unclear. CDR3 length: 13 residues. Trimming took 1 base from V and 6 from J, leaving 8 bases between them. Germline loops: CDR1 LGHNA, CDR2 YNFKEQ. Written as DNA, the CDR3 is TGTGCCAGCAGCCAAGGAGACTCCGATACGCAGTATTTT. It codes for CASSQGDSDTQYF.

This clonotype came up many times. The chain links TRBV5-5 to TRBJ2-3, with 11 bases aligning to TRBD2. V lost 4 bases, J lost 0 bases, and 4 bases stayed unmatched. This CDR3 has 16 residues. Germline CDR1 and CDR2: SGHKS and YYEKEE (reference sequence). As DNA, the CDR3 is TGTGCCAGCAGCCCGCGACTAGCGGGAAGCACAGATACGCAGTATTTT. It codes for CASSPRLAGSTDTQYF.

For the CDR3, the DNA is TGTGCCTCCCAGGGGACCTGGTCCAACGTCCTGACTTTC. Its protein is CASQGTWSNVLTF. V is TRBV24-1 and J is TRBJ2-6; a possible D gene is TRBD1 (6 bases). The CDR3 covers 13 residues. Germline CDR1 KGHDR, CDR2 SFDVKD. Trimming left V 12 bases short and J 8 bases short, with 16 bases between.

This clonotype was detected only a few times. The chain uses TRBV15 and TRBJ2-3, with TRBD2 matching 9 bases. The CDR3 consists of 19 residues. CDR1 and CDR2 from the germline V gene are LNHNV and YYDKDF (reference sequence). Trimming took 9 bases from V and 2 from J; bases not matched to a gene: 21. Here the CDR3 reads CATRAIRGPERGVTDTQYF. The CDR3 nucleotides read TGTGCCACTCGGGCTATTAGGGGGCCCGAGCGGGGGGTCACAGATACGCAGTATTTT.

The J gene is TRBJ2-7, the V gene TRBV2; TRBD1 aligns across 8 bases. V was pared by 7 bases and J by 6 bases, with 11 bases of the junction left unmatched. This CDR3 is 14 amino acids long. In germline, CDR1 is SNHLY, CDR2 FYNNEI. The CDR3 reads CASNYMTQGAEQYF. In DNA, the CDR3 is TGTGCCAGCAACTATATGACCCAGGGGGCCGAGCAGTACTTC.

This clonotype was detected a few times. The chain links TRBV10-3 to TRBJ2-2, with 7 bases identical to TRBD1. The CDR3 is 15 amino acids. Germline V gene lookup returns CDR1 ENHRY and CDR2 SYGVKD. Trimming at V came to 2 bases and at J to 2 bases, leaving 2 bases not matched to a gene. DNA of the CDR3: TGTGCCATCAGTGAGACAGGGGTAAACACCGGGGAGCTGTTTTTT. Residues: CAISETGVNTGELFF.

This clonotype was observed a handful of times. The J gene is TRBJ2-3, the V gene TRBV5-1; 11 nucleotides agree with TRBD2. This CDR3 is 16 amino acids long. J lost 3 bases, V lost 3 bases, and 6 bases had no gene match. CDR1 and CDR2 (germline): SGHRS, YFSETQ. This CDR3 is CASSSGTSGPTDTQYF. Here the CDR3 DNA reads TGCGCCAGCAGCTCCGGGACTAGCGGACCGACAGATACGCAGTATTTT.

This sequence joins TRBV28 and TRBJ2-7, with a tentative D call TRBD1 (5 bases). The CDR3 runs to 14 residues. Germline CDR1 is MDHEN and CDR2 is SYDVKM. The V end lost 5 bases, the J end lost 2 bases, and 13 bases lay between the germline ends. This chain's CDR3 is CASSQSRVPYEQYF. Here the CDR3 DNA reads TGTGCCAGCAGTCAATCCAGGGTTCCCTACGAGCAGTACTTC.

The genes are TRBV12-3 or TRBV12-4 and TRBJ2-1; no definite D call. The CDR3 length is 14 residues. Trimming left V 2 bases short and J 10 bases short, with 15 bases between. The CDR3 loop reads CASSLTRSLWEQFF. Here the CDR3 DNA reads TGTGCCAGCAGTTTAACAAGATCTTTATGGGAGCAGTTCTTC.

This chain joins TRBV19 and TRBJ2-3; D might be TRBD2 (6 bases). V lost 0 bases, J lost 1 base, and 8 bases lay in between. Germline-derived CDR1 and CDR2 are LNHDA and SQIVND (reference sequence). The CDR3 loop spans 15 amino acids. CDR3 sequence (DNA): TGTGCCAGTAGTATAGATTGGGGGGGCACAGATACGCAGTATTTT. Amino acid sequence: CASSIDWGGTDTQYF.

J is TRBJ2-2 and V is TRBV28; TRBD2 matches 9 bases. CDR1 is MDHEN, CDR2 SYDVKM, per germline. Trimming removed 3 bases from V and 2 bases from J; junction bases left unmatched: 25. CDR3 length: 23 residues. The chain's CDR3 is CASSLGFVDRPRDSGRNTGELFF. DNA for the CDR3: TGTGCCAGCAGTTTGGGGTTTGTGGACCGTCCGAGAGATAGCGGGAGAAACACCGGGGAGCTGTTTTTT.

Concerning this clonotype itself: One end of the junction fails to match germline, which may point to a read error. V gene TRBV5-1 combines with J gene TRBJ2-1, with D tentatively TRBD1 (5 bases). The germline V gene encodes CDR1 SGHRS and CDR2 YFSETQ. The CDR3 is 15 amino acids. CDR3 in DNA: TGCGCCAGCAGTTTGGCAGGGTTGGGCTACAATGAGCAGTTCTTC. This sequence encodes CASSLAGLGYNEQFF.

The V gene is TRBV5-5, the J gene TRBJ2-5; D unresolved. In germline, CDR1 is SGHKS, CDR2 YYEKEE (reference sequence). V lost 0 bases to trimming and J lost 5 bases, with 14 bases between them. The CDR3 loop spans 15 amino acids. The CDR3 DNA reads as TGTGCCAGCAGCTTGGCTATGGCTTCAAGGGAGACCCAGTACTTC. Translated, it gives CASSLAMASRETQYF.

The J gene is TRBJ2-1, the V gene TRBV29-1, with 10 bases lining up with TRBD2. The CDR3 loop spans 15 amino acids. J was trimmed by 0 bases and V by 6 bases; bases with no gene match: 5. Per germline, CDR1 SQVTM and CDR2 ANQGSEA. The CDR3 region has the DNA TGCAGCGTCAGAGCGGGAGGGAGCTCCTACAATGAGCAGTTCTTC. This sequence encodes CSVRAGGSSYNEQFF.